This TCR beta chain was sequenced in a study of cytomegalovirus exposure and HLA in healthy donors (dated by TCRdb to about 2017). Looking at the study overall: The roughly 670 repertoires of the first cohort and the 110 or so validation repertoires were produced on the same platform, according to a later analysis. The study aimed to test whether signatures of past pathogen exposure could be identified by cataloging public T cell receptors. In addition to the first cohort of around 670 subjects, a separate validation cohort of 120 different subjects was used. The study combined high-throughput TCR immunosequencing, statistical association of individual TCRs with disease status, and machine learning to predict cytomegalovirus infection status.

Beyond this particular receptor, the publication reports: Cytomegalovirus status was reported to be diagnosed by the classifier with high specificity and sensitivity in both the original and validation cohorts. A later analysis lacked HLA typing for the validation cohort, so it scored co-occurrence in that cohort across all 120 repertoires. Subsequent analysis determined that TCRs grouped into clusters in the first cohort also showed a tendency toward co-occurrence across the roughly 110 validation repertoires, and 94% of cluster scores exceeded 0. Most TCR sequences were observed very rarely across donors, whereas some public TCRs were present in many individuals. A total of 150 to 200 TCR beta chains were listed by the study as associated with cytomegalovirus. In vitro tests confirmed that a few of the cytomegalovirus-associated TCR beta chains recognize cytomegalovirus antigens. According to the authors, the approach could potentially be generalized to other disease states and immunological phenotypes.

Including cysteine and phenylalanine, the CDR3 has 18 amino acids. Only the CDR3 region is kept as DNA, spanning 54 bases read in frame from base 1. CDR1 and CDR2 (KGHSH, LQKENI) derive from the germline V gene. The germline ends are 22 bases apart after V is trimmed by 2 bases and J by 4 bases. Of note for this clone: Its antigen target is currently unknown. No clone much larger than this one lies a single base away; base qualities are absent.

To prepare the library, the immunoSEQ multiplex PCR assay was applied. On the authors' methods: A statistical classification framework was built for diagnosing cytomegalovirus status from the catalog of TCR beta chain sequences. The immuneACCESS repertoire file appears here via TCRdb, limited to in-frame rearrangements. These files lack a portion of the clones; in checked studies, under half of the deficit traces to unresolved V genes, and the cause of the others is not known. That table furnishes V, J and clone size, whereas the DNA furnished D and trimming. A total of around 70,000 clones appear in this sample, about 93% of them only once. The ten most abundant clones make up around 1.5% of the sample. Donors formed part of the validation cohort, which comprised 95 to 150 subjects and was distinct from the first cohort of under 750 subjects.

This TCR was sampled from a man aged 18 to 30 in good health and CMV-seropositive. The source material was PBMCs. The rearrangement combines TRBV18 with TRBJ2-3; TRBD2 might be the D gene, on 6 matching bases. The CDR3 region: CASSPDWREVGRADTQYF. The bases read TGTGCCAGCTCACCAGACTGGCGGGAAGTGGGGAGAGCAGATACGCAGTATTTT. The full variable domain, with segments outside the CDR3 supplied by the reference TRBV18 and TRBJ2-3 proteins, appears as NAGVMQNPRHLVRRRGQEARLRCSPMKGHSHVYWYRQLPEEGLKFMVYLQKENIIDESGMPKERFSAEFPKEGPSILRIQQVVRGDSAAYFCASSPDWREVGRADTQYFGPGTRLTVL.